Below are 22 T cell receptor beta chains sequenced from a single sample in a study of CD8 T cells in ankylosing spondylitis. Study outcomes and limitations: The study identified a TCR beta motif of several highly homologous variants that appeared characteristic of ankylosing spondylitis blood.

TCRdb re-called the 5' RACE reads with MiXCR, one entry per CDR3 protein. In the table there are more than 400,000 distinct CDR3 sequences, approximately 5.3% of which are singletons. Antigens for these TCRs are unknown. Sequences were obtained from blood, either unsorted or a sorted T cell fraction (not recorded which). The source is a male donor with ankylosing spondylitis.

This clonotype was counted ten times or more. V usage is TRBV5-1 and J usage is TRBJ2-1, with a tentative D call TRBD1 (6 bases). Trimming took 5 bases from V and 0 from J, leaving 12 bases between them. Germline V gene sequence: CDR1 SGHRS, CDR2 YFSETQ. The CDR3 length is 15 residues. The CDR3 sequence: CASSSGASSYNEQFF. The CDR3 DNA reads TGCGCCAGCAGTTCAGGGGCGAGCTCCTACAATGAGCAGTTCTTC.

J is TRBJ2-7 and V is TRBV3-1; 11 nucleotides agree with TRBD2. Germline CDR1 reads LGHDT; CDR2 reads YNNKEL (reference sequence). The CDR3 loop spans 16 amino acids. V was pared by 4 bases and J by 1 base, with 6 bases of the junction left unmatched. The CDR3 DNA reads TGTGCCAGCAGCCCGTTAGGGACTAGCGGATCCTACGAGCAGTACTTC. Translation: CASSPLGTSGSYEQYF.

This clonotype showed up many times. The CDR3 region is CASSGPGQINYGYTF. In DNA, the CDR3 is TGTGCCAGCAGCGGACCGGGACAGATTAACTATGGCTACACCTTC. V usage is TRBV7-9 and J usage is TRBJ1-2; 7 bases line up with TRBD1. This CDR3 region has 15 residues. V was clipped by 5 bases and J by 1 base; unmatched bases: 7. The germline V gene encodes CDR1 SEHNR and CDR2 FQNEAQ (reference sequence).

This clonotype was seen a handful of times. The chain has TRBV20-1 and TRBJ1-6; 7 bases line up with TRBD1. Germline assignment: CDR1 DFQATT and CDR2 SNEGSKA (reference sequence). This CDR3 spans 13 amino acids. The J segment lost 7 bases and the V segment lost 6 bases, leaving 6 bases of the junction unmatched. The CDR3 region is CSARTGFNSPLHF. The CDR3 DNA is TGCAGTGCACGGACAGGCTTCAATTCACCCCTCCACTTT.

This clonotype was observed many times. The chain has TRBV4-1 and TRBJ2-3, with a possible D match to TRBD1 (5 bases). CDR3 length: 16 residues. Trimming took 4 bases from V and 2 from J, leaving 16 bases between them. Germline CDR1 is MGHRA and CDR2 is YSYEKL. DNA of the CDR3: TGCGCCAGCAGCCCCTCCGGACAAGGTTACACAGATACGCAGTATTTT. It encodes CASSPSGQGYTDTQYF.

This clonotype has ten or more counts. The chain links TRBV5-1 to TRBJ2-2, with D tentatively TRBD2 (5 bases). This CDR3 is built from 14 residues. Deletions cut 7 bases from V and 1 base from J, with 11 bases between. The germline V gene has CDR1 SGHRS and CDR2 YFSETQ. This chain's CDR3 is CASEESGNTGELFF. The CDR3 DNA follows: TGCGCCAGCGAAGAGAGCGGGAACACCGGGGAGCTGTTTTTT.

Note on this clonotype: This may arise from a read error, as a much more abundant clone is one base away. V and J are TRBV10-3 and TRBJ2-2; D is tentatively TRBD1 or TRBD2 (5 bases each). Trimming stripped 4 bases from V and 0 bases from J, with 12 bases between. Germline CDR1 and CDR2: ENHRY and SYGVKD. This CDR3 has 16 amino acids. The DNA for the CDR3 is TGTGCCATCAGTGTAATAGGGGAGTCGAACACCGGGGAGCTGTTTTTT. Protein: CAISVIGESNTGELFF.

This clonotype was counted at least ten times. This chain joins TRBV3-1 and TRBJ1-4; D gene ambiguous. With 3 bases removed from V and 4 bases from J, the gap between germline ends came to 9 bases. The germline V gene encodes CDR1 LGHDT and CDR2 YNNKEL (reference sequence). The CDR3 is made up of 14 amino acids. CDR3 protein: CASSHWQSNEKLFF. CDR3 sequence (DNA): TGTGCCAGCAGCCATTGGCAGAGTAATGAAAAACTGTTTTTT.

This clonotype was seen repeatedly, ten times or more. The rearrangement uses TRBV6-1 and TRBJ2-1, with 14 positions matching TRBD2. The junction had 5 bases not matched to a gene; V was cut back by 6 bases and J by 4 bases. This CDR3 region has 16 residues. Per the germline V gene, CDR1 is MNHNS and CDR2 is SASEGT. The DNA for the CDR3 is TGTGCCAGCAGCCCGACTAGCGGGGGGGGATACAATGAGCAGTTCTTC. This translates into CASSPTSGGGYNEQFF.

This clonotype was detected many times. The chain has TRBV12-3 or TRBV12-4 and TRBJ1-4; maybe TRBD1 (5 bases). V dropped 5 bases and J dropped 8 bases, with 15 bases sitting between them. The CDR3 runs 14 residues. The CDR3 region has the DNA TGTGCCAGCAGTCCGGGTGGGGGTCCAGAAAAACTGTTTTTT. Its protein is CASSPGGGPEKLFF.

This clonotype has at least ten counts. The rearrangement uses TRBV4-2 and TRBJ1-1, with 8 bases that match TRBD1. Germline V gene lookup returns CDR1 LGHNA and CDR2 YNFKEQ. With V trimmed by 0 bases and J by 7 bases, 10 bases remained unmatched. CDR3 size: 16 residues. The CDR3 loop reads CASSQDSRTGRVEAFF. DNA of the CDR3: TGTGCCAGCAGCCAAGATTCCCGGACAGGGAGAGTTGAAGCTTTCTTT.

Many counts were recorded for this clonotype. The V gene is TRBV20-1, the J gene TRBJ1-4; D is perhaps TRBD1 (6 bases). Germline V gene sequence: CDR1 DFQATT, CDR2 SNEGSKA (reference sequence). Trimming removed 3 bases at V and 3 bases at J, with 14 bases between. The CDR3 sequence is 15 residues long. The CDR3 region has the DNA TGCAGTGCTAGTCGGGGGGCGCGATCTAATGAAAAACTGTTTTTT. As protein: CSASRGARSNEKLFF.

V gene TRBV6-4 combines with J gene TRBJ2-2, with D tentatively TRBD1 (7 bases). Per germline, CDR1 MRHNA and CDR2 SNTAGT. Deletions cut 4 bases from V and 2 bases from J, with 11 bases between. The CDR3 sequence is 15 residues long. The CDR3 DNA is TGTGCCAGCAGTGTTGGAGGGGGCAACACCGGGGAGCTGTTTTTT. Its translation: CASSVGGGNTGELFF.

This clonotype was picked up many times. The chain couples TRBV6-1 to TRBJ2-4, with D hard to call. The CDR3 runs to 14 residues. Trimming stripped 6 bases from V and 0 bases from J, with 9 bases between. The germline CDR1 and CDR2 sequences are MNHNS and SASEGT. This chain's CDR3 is CASRAAIAKNIQYF. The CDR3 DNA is TGTGCCAGCAGAGCTGCAATAGCCAAAAACATTCAGTACTTC.

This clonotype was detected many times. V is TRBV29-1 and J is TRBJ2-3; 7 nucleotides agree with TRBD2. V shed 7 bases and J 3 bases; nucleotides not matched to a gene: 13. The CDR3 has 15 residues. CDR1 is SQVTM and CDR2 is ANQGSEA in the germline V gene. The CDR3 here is CSALGGGSGTDTQYF. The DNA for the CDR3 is TGCAGCGCCCTCGGGGGAGGGAGTGGTACAGATACGCAGTATTTT.

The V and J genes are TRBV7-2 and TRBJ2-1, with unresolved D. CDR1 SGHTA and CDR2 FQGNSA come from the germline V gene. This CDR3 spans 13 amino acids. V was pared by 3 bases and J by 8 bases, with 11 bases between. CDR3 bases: TGTGCCAGCAGCTTCGGGCCCGGAGATGAGCAGTTCTTC. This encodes CASSFGPGDEQFF.

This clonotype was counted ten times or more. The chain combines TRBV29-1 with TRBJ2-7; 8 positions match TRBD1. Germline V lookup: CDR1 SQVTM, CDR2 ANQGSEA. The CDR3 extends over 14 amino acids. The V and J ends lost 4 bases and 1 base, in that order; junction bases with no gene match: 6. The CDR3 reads CSVVLRTGSYEQYF. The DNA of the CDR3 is TGCAGCGTTGTTCTCCGGACAGGGTCCTACGAGCAGTACTTC.

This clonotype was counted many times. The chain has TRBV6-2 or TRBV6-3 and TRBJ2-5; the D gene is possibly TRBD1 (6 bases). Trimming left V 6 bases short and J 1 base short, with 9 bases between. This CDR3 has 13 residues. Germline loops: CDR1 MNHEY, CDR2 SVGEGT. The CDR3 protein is CASRWTAQETQYF. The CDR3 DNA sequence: TGTGCCAGCAGATGGACAGCCCAAGAGACCCAGTACTTC.

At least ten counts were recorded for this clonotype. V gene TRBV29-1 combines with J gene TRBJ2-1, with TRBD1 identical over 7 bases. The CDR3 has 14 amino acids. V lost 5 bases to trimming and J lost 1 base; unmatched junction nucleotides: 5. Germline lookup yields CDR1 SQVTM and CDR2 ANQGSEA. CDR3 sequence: CSVTNRGSYNEQFF. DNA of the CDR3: TGCAGCGTTACGAACAGGGGATCCTACAATGAGCAGTTCTTC.

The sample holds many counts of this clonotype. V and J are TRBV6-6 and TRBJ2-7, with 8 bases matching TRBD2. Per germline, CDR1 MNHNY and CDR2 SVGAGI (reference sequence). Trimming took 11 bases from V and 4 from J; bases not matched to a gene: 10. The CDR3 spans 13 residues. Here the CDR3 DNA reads TGTGCCTCCAAGCGGGAGTTGGGTTACGAGCAGTACTTC. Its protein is CASKRELGYEQYF.

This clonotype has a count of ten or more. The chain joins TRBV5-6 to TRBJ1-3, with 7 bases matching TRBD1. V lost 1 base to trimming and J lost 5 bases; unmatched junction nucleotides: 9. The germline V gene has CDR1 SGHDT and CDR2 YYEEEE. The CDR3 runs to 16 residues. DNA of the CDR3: TGTGCCAGCAGCTTGTTTGCGGGACAGCTGAGAAACACCATATATTTT. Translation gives CASSLFAGQLRNTIYF.

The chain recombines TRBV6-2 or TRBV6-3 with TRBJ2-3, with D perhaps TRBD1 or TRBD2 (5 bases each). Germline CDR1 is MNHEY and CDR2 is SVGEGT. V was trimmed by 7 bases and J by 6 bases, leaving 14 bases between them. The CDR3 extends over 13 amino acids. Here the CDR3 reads CASMNRRVDTQYF. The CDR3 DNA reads TGTGCCAGCATGAACAGGCGGGTTGATACGCAGTATTTT.